The source of this T cell receptor beta chain is a study of blood T cell repertoires in COVID-19. Study-level information: Samples taken during acute and convalescent COVID-19 were collected in the United States, Italy and Spain. Nucleic acid was either cDNA or gDNA, and it came from T cells, B-cell-depleted T cells, or PBMCs.

How the authors handled the data: Amplification with reference gene primers provided the estimates of nucleated cell counts. Assay: immunoSEQ multiplex PCR; the TCRdb copy retains only in-frame clones and omits some. V and J calls and clone size come straight from that table; D and trimming were deduced from the DNA. The sample holds some 700,000 clones, 70% to 90% seen once. The source material was peripheral blood. This receptor was identified in a woman aged 18-29 years with acute or convalescent COVID-19.

The CDR3 DNA is TGTGCCAGCAGCCCCCGGACAGGGGTGGGGGACACTGAAGCTTTCTTT. This translates into CASSPRTGVGDTEAFF. The chain joins TRBV5-6 to TRBJ1-1, with 9 bases lining up with TRBD1. The CDR3 is 16 residues long. V dropped 4 bases and J dropped 3; count of bases not matched to a gene: 10. Germline V gives CDR1 SGHDT, CDR2 YYEEEE. The entire variable domain, with the rest obtained from reference TRBV5-6 and TRBJ1-1, is as follows: DAGVTQSPTHLIKTRGQQVTLRCSPKSGHDTVSWYQQALGQGPQFIFQYYEEEERQRGNFPDRFSGHQFPNYSSELNVNALLLGDSALYLCASSPRTGVGDTEAFFGQGTRLTVV.